Here is one T cell receptor beta chain with its context. The data were taken from a study of blood T cell repertoires in COVID-19. At the level of the study: In each case, the material was cDNA or gDNA derived from T cells, B-cell-depleted T cells, or PBMCs.

The assay was immunoSEQ multiplex PCR, and TCRdb's table has in-frame clones only and misses some. Of some 120,000 clones listed, approximately 85% are singletons. Germline values: CDR1 SGHRS, CDR2 YFSETQ. The CDR3 runs to 15 residues. V shed 5 bases, J shed 5 bases, and the junction held 5 bases outside the gene matches. This TCR was sampled from a human donor in a cohort sampled during active COVID-19. The specimen sequenced was peripheral blood. The gene calls are TRBV5-1 and TRBJ1-6; 9 nucleotides match TRBD1. The CDR3 spells CASSMDRGDNSPLHF. The CDR3 coding sequence is TGCGCCAGCAGTATGGACAGGGGCGATAATTCACCCCTCCACTTT.